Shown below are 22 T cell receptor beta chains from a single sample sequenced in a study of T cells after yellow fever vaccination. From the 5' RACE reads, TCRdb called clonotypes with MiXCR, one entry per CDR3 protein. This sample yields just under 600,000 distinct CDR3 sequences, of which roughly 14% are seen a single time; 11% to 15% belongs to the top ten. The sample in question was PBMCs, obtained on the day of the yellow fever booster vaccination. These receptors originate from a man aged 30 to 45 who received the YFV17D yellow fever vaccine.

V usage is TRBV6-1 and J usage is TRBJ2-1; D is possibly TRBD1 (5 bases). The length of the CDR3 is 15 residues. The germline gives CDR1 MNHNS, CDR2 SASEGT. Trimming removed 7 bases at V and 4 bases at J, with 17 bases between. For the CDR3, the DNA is TGTGCCAGCACCGCAGGATTTGGACAATACAATGAGCAGTTCTTC. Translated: CASTAGFGQYNEQFF.

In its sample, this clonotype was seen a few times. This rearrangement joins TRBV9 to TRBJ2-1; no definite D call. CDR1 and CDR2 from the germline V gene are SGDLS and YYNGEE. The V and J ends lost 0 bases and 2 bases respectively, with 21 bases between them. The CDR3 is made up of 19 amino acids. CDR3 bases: TGTGCCAGCAGCGTAGGTGTAGTTGCGGAGACGTCCCCCTACAATGAGCAGTTCTTC. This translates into CASSVGVVAETSPYNEQFF.

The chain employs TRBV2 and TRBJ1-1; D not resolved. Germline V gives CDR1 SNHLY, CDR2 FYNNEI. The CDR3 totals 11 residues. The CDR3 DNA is TGTGCAGTTCGCGGAGACACTGAAGCTTTCTTT. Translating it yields CAVRGDTEAFF.

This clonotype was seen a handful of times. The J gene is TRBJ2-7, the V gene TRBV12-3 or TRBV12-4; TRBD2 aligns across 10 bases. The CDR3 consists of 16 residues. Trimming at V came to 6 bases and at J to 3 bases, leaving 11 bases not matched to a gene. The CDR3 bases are TGTGCCAGCAGCACCGAGAATAGCGGGAGGCTCTACGAGCAGTACTTC. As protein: CASSTENSGRLYEQYF.

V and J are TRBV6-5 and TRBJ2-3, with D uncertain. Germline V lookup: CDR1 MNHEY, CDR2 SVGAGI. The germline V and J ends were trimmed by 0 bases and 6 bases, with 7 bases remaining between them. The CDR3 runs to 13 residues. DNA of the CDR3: TGTGCCAGCAGTTACTCGATACGGGATACGCAGTATTTT. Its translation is CASSYSIRDTQYF.

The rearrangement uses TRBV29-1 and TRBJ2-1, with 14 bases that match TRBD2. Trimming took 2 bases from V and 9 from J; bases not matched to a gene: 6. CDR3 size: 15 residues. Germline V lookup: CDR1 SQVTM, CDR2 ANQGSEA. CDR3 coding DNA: TGCAGCGTTGAATTGGGACTAGCGGGAGTGAGTGAGCAGTTCTTC. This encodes CSVELGLAGVSEQFF.

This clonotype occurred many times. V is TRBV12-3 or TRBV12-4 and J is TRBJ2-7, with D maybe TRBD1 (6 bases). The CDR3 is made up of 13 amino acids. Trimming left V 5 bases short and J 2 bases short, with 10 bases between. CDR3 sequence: CASSPGHPYEQYF. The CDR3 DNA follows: TGTGCCAGCAGTCCGGGACACCCCTACGAGCAGTACTTC.

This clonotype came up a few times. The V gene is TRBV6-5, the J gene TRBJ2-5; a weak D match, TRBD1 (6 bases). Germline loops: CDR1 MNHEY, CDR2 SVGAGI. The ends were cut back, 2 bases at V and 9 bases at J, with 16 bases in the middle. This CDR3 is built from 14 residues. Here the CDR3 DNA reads TGTGCCAGCAGTTACACACAGGGTCCTGGGGCCCAGTACTTC. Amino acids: CASSYTQGPGAQYF.

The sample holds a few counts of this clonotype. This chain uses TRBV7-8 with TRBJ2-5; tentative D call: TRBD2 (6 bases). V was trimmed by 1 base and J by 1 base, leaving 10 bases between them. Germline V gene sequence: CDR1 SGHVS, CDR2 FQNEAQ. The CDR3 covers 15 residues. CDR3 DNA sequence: TGTGCCAGCAGCTTAGTTAGCGGAGTCCAAGAGACCCAGTACTTC. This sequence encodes CASSLVSGVQETQYF.

In DNA form, the CDR3 reads TGTGCCAGCAGCGTCGCGGGACAGGGGAGCACAGATACGCAGTATTTT. It specifies CASSVAGQGSTDTQYF. The gene calls are TRBV7-2 and TRBJ2-3; 10 bases map to TRBD1. With 5 bases clipped from V and 0 bases from J, the junction kept 5 bases outside the gene matches. Germline loops: CDR1 SGHTA, CDR2 FQGNSA. The CDR3 sequence is 16 residues long.

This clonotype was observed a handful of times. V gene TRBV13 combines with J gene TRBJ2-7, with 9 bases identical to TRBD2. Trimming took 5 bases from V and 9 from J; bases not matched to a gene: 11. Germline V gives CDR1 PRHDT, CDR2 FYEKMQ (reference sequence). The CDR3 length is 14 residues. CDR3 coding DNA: TGTGCCAGCAGCACCGGGCCCGGGACTAGCACGCAGTACTTC. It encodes CASSTGPGTSTQYF.

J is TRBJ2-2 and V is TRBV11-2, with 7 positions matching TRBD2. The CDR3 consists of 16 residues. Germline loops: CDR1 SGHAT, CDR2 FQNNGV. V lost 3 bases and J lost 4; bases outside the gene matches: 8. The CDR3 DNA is TGTGCCAGCAGCTTCGGTGCGGGAGAGGCCACCGGGGAGCTGTTTTTT. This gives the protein CASSFGAGEATGELFF.

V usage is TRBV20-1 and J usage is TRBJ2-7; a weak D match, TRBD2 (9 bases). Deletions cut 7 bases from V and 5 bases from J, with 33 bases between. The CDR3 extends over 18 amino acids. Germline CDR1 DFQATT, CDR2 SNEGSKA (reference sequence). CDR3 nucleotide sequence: TGCAGTGTTACATCAGGGGGCGCTCAGCGGGAGGCTCTCGACGAGCAGTACTTC. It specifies CSVTSGGAQREALDEQYF.

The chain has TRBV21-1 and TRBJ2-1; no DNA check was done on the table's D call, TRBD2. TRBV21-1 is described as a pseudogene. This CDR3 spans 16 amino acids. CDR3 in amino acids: CASSKEPKRDNNEQFF. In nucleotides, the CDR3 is TGTGCCAGCAGCAAAGAGCCAAAGCGGGATAACAATGAGCAGTTCTTC.

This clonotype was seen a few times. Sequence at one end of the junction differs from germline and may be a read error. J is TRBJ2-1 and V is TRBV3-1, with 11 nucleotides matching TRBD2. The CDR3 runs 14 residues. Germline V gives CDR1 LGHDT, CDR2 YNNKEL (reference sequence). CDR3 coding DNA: TGTGCCAGCAGCCAAGATATAGCGGGAGGGCCCCGAGTCTTC. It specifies CASSQDIAGGPRVF.

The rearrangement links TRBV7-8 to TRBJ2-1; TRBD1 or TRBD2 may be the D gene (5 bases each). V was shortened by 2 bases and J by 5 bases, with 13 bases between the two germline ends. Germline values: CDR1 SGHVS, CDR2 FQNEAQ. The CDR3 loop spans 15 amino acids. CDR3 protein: CASSLTTGRNNEQFF. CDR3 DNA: TGTGCCAGCAGCTTAACGACGGGACGAAACAATGAGCAGTTCTTC.

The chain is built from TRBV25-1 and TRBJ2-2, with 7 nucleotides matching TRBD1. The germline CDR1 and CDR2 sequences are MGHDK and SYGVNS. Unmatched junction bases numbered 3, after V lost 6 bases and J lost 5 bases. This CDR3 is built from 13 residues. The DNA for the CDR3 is TGTGCCAGCAGAGAACAGGGGACCGGGGAGCTGTTTTTT. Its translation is CASREQGTGELFF.

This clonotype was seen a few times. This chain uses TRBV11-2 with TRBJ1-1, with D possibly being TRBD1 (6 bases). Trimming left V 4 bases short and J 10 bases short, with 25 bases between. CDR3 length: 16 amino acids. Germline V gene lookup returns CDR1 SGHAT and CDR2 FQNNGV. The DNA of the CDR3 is TGTGCCAGCAGCTCATATCCTACAGGGATGAGACGGGGAGCTTTCTTT. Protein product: CASSSYPTGMRRGAFF.

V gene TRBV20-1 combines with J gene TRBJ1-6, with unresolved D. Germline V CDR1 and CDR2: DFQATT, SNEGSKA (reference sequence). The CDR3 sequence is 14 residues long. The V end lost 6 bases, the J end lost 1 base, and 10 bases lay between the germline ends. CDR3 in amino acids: CSALLGSYNSPLHF. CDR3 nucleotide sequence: TGCAGTGCCCTCCTGGGGTCCTATAATTCACCCCTCCACTTT.

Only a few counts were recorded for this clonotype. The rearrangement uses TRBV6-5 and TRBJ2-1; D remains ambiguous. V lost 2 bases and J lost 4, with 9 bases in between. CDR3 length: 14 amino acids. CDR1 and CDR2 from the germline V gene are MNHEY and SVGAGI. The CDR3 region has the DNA TGTGCCAGCAGTTACCGGACCGTTTACAATGAGCAGTTCTTC. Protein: CASSYRTVYNEQFF.

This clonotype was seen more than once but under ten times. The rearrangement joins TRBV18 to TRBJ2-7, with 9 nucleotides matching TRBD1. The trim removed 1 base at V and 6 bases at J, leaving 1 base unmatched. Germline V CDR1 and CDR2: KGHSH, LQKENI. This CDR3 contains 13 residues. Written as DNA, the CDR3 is TGTGCCAGCTCACCACTGGGACAGGGCGAGCAGTACTTC. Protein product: CASSPLGQGEQYF.

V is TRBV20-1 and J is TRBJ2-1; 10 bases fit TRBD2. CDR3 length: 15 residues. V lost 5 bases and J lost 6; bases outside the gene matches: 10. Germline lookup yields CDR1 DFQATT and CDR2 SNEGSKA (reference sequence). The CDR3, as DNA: TGCAGTGCTGGACCGCCACTAGCGGGAACCAATGAGCAGTTCTTC. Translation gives CSAGPPLAGTNEQFF.